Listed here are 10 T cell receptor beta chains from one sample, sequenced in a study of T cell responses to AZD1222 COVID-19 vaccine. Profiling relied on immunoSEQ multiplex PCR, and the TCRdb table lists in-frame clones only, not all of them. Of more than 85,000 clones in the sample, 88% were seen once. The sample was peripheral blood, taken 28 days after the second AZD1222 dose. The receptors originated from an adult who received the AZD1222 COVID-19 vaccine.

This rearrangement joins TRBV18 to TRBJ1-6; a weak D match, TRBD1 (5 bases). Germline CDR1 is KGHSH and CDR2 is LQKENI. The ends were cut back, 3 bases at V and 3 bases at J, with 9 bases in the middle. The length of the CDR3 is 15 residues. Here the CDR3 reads CASSPDMNYNSPLHF. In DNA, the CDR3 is TGTGCCAGCTCACCGGACATGAACTATAATTCACCCCTCCACTTT. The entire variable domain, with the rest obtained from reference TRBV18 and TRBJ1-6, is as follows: NAGVMQNPRHLVRRRGQEARLRCSPMKGHSHVYWYRQLPEEGLKFMVYLQKENIIDESGMPKERFSAEFPKEGPSILRIQQVVRGDSAAYFCASSPDMNYNSPLHFGNGTRLTVT.

The CDR3 region has the DNA TGTGCCAGCAGTTTGGGGACTAGCGGATTCAATGAGCAGTTCTTC. Translating it yields CASSLGTSGFNEQFF. V and J are TRBV27 and TRBJ2-1; TRBD2 matches at 11 bases. The J segment lost 6 bases and the V segment lost 3 bases, leaving 4 bases of the junction unmatched. This CDR3 is 15 amino acids long. Germline lookup yields CDR1 MNHEY and CDR2 SMNVEV (reference sequence).

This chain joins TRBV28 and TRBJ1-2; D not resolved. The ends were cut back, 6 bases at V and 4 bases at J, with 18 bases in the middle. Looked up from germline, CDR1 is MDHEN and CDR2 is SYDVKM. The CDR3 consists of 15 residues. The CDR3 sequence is CASRPVRWQTYGYTF. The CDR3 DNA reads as TGTGCCAGCAGACCTGTTCGGTGGCAGACCTATGGCTACACCTTC.

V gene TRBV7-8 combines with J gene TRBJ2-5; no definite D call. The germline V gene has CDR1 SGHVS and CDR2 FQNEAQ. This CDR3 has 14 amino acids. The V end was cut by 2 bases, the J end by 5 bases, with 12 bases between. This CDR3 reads CASSLLTGSETQYF. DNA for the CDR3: TGTGCCAGCAGCTTACTTACGGGCTCCGAGACCCAGTACTTC. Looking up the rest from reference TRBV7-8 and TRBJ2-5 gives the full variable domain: GAGVSQSPRYKVAKRGQDVALRCDPISGHVSLFWYQQALGQGPEFLTYFQNEAQLDKSGLPSDRFFAERPEGSVSTLKIQRTQQEDSAVYLCASSLLTGSETQYFGPGTRLLVL.

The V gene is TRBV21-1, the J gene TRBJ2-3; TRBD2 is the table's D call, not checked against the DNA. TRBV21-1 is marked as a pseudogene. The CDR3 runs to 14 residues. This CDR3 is CASRESERTDTQYF. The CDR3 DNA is TGTGCCAGCAGAGAGAGCGAGAGAACAGATACGCAGTATTTT.

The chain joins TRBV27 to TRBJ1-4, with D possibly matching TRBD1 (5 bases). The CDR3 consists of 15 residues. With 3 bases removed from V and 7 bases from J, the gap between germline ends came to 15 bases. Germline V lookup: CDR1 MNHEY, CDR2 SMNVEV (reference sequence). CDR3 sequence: CASSFSGREAEKLFF. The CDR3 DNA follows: TGTGCCAGCAGTTTTTCAGGGCGAGAAGCTGAAAAACTGTTTTTT.

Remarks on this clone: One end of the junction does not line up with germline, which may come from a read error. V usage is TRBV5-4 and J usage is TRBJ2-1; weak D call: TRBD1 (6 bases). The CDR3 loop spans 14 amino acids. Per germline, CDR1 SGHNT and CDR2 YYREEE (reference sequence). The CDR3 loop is CASRLAQQGIEQFF. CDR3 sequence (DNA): TGTGCCAGCAGATTGGCACAACAGGGCATTGAGCAGTTCTTC.

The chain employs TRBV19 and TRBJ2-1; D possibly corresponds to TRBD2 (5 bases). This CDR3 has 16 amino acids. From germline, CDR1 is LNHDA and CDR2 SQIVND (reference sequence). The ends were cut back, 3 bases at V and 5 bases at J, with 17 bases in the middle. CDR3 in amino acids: CASSILGSPQNNEQFF. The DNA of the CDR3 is TGTGCCAGTAGTATCTTGGGGAGTCCTCAAAACAATGAGCAGTTCTTC.

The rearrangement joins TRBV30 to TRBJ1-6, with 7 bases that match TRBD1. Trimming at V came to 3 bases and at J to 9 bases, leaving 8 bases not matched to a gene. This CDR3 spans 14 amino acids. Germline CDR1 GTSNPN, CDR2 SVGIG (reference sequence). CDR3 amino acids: CAWSAGTAGSPLHF. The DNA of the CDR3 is TGTGCCTGGAGCGCCGGGACAGCGGGTTCACCCCTCCACTTT.

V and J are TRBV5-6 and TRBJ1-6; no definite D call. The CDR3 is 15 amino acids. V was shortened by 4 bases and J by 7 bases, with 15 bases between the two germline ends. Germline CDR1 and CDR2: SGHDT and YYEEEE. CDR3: CASSTTGLVNSPLHF. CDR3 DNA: TGTGCCAGCAGCACGACCGGGCTGGTAAATTCACCCCTCCACTTT.